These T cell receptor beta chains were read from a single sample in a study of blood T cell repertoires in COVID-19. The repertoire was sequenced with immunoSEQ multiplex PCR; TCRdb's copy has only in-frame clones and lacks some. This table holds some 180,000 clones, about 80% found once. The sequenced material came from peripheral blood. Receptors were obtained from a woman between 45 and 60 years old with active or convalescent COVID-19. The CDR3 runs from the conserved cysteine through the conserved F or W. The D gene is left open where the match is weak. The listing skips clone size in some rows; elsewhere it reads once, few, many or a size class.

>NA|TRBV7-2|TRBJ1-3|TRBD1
TGTGCCAGCAGCTTAGCGGGACAGGGGGCCTCTGGAAACACCATATATTTT
CASSLAGQGASGNTIYF
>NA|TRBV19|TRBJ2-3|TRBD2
TGTGCCACCGGCCTTGGACTAGCGGGACCCACGCAGTATTTT
CATGLGLAGPTQYF
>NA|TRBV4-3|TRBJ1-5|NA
TGCGCCAGCAGCCGTCGACTCAATCAGCCCCAGCATTTT
CASSRRLNQPQHF
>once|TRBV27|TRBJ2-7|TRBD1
TGTGCCAGCAGTTTTACAGGGGGATACGAGCAGTACTTC
CASSFTGGYEQYF
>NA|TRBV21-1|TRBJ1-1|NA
TGTGCCAGCAGCAAATGGCAGGGGCGCAATAGTAACACTGAAGCTTTCTTT
CASSKWQGRNSNTEAFF
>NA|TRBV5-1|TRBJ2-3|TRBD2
TGCGCCAGCAGCTTGGTCCAGCGGGATCGTTTCGGTACGCAGTATTTT
CASSLVQRDRFGTQYF
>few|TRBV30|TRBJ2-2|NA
TGTGCCTGGAGTTCCGACCTTGGAGGAGAGGGCGGGGAGCTGTTTTTT
CAWSSDLGGEGGELFF
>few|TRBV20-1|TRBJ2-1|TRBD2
TGCAGTGCTAGTAAACGACTAGCGGGGGGAAATGAGCAGTTCTTC
CSASKRLAGGNEQFF
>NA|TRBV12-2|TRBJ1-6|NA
TGTGCAAGTCGCTTCGGGGGGACGGGATATTCACCCCTCCACTTT
CASRFGGTGYSPLHF
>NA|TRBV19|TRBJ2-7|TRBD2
TGTGCCAGTAGTATAGGCGGGAGGATCCACGAGCAGTACTTC
CASSIGGRIHEQYF
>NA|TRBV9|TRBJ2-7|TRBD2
TGTGCCAGCAGCGTAAACGGCCTAGCGGACTACGAGCAGTACTTC
CASSVNGLADYEQYF
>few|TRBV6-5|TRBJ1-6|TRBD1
TGTGCCAGCAGTTACTCCGGGACAGGGTACTCACCCCTCCACTTT
CASSYSGTGYSPLHF
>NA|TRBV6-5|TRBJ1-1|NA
TGTGCCAGCAGTTACATGCGGAGGGAGAACACTGAAGCTTTCTTT
CASSYMRRENTEAFF
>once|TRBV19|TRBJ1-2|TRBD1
TGTGCCAGTGTCCCCAGACCAACAGGGGGGTATGGCTACACCTTC
CASVPRPTGGYGYTF
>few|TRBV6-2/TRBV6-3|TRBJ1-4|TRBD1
TGTGCCAGCAGTTTCTCATACAGGGGCGAAAAACTGTTTTTT
CASSFSYRGEKLFF
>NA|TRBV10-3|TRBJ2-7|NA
TGTGCCATCAGTGTTCAAGCAGGGCAAGAGCAGTACTTC
CAISVQAGQEQYF
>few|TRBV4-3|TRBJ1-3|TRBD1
TGCGCCAGCAGCCAAGATACGGGACAGGGTCACTCTGGAAACACCATATATTTT
CASSQDTGQGHSGNTIYF
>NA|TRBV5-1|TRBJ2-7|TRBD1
TGCGCCAGCAGCTTGGGCGGGACAGGGGGCACCTACGAGCAGTACTTC
CASSLGGTGGTYEQYF
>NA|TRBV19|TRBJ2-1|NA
TGTGCCAGTAGTATGGTCAGATACAATGAGCAGTTCTTC
CASSMVRYNEQFF
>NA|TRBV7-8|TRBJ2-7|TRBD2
TGTGCCAGCAGCTACCTAGCGGGGACCTACGAGCAGTACTTC
CASSYLAGTYEQYF
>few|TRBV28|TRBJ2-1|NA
TGTGCCAGCAGTTCGAATCTACACAATGAGCAGTTCTTC
CASSSNLHNEQFF
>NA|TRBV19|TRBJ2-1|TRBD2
TGTGCCAGTAGTTCGTCCCTAGCGGGCCCCTCCTACAATGAGCAGTTCTTC
CASSSSLAGPSYNEQFF
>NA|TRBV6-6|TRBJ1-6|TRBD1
TGTGCCAGCAGAGGGGGCGCGGTTCGTAGTTCACCCCTCCACTTT
CASRGGAVRSSPLHF
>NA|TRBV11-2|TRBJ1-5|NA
TGTGCCAGCAGCCCCGGGTTCGGGGGAATTAGCAATCAGCCCCAGCATTTT
CASSPGFGGISNQPQHF
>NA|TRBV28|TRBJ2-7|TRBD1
TGTGCCAGCAGCCCTCGACAGGGAAGAAAGTACTTC
CASSPRQGRKYF
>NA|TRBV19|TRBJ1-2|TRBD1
TGTGCCAGTAGTGGGACAGCCAAAGCTAACTATGGCTACACCTTC
CASSGTAKANYGYTF
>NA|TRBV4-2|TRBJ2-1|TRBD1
TGTGCCAGCAGCCACGCCGGTCCCGGACAGGGGGGAGATGAGCAGTTCTTC
CASSHAGPGQGGDEQFF
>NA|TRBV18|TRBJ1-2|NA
TGTGCCAGCTCACCGGACAGTTACTATGGCTACACCTTC
CASSPDSYYGYTF
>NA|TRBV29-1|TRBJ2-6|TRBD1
TGCAGCGTTGCGGGGACAGCCTCTGGGGCCAACGTCCTGACTTTC
CSVAGTASGANVLTF
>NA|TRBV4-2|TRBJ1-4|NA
TGTGCCAGCAGCCAAGATCCCCTAGCCGGGGGTGAAAAACTGTTTTTT
CASSQDPLAGGEKLFF
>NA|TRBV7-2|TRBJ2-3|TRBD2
TGTGCCAGCAGCTGGGGGAGGGCGGGAGACGGATATACGCAGTATTTT
CASSWGRAGDGYTQYF
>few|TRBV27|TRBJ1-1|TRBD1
TGTGCCAGCAGTTTCTCTTATGCGACAGGGACGAACACTGAAGCTTTCTTT
CASSFSYATGTNTEAFF